This entry lists 32 T cell receptor beta chains sequenced from one sample in a study of vaccination effects on CD4 cells after COVID-19. Prior to sequencing, the ViraFEST assay stimulated PBMC with viral peptide pools, which expanded the antigen-specific CD4+ T cells. CD4+ T cell isolation took place after approximately 11 days of culture. Vaccine recipients, nucleocapsid antibody negative, had no prior SARS-CoV-2 infection. The data were produced by immunoSEQ multiplex PCR, yet TCRdb's version contains in-frame clones alone and is incomplete. The table lists 65,000 to 90,000 clones, 60% to 85% of them singletons. Antigens for these TCRs are unknown. The material was CD4+ T cells from PBMCs cultured with SARS-CoV-2 spike peptides, obtained before COVID-19 vaccination. Every receptor here comes from a human donor who received a COVID-19 vaccine.

The chain joins TRBV7-9 to TRBJ2-1, with a tentative D call TRBD1 (6 bases). CDR1 is SEHNR and CDR2 is FQNEAQ in the germline V gene (reference sequence). V was pared by 5 bases and J by 6 bases, with 14 bases between. The CDR3 extends over 14 amino acids. CDR3 bases: TGTGCCAGCAGCCCACAGGGTGGAGGCAATGAGCAGTTCTTC. Translated: CASSPQGGGNEQFF. Together with reference TRBV7-9 and TRBJ2-1, the CDR3 gives the full variable domain: DTGVSQNPRHKITKRGQNVTFRCDPISEHNRLYWYRQTLGQGPEFLTYFQNEAQLEKSRLLSDRFSAERPKGSFSTLEIQRTEQGDSAMYLCASSPQGGGNEQFFGPGTRLTVL.

The rearrangement links TRBV11-3 to TRBJ1-4; the D is unclear. Germline V gene data show CDR1 as SGHNT and CDR2 as YENEEA. The length of the CDR3 is 14 residues. V dropped 3 bases and J dropped 8 bases, with 13 bases sitting between them. DNA for the CDR3: TGTGCCAGCAGCTTCTACCGGGTCGGAGAAAAACTGTTTTTT. Protein sequence: CASSFYRVGEKLFF. Full variable domain (outside the CDR3, taken from reference TRBV11-3 and TRBJ1-4): EAGVVQSPRYKIIEKKQPVAFWCNPISGHNTLYWYLQNLGQGPELLIRYENEEAVDDSQLPKDRFSAERLKGVDSTLKIQPAELGDSAVYLCASSFYRVGEKLFFGSGTQLSVL.

This chain links TRBV15 with TRBJ2-1, with 10 bases fitting TRBD2. From germline, CDR1 is LNHNV and CDR2 YYDKDF (reference sequence). CDR3 length: 16 amino acids. The trim removed 5 bases at V and 2 bases at J, leaving 6 bases unmatched. CDR3 residues: CATSSRLAGPYNEQFF. The CDR3 nucleotides are TGTGCCACCAGCTCGCGACTAGCGGGCCCCTACAATGAGCAGTTCTTC.

The rearrangement uses TRBV19 and TRBJ2-6; no clear D. This CDR3 contains 16 residues. Per the germline V gene, CDR1 is LNHDA and CDR2 is SQIVND (reference sequence). Trimming cost V 9 bases and J 1 base, with 16 bases left between them. CDR3 region: CASMPVGNSGANVLTF. The CDR3 DNA reads as TGTGCCAGCATGCCGGTAGGGAATTCTGGGGCCAACGTCCTGACTTTC.

The chain joins TRBV19 to TRBJ1-3; 7 nucleotides line up with TRBD1. The germline CDR1 and CDR2 sequences are LNHDA and SQIVND (reference sequence). The J segment lost 0 bases and the V segment lost 8 bases, leaving 10 bases of the junction unmatched. The CDR3 runs 16 residues. The CDR3 DNA sequence: TGTGCCAGTTCTCACGGACAGGCCCTCTCTGGAAACACCATATATTTT. It translates to CASSHGQALSGNTIYF.

The chain recombines TRBV6-4 with TRBJ2-2; 7 bases agree with TRBD2. J was trimmed by 7 bases and V by 2 bases; bases with no gene match: 7. From germline, CDR1 is MRHNA and CDR2 SNTAGT. The CDR3 sequence is 15 residues long. The CDR3 sequence is CASSDGTGGLGELFF. The CDR3 DNA reads as TGTGCCAGCAGTGACGGGACGGGGGGACTCGGGGAGCTGTTTTTT.

The chain uses TRBV2 and TRBJ1-1; the match to TRBD1 covers 10 bases. With 7 bases clipped from V and 1 base from J, the junction kept 3 bases outside the gene matches. Germline V gene lookup returns CDR1 SNHLY and CDR2 FYNNEI. This CDR3 has 14 residues. The CDR3 DNA follows: TGTGCCAGCACTAGGGACAGGGGGAACACTGAAGCTTTCTTT. Protein sequence: CASTRDRGNTEAFF.

The V call is TRBV27, the J call TRBJ1-5; weak D call: TRBD1 (5 bases). The CDR3 is 14 amino acids. Trimming removed 3 bases at V and 3 bases at J, with 9 bases between. Per germline, CDR1 MNHEY and CDR2 SMNVEV (reference sequence). This CDR3 is CASSFARDNQPQHF. The CDR3 coding sequence is TGTGCCAGCAGTTTTGCCAGGGACAATCAGCCCCAGCATTTT.

The chain recombines TRBV6-1 with TRBJ1-5; D ambiguous. V gave up 3 bases and J gave up 3 bases, with 24 bases separating them. The CDR3 loop spans 19 amino acids. The germline V gene has CDR1 MNHNS and CDR2 SASEGT. The CDR3 reads CASSDVGPARPYSNQPQHF. Here the CDR3 DNA reads TGTGCCAGCAGTGATGTAGGCCCCGCGAGGCCATACTCCAATCAGCCCCAGCATTTT.

This chain uses TRBV6-2 or TRBV6-3 with TRBJ2-2, with TRBD1 identical over 8 bases. Germline V gives CDR1 MNHEY, CDR2 SVGEGT. Germline trimming cut 5 bases from V and 5 bases from J; bases unmatched to any gene: 1. The CDR3 length is 13 residues. CDR3 in DNA: TGTGCCAGCAGTCGGACAGGGACCGGGGAGCTGTTTTTT. Its translation: CASSRTGTGELFF.

The gene calls are TRBV7-2 and TRBJ2-7, with TRBD2 identical over 10 bases. Germline V gene lookup returns CDR1 SGHTA and CDR2 FQGNSA. The V gene end was trimmed by 4 bases and the J gene end by 4 bases; junction bases not matched to a gene: 10. The CDR3 extends over 16 amino acids. CDR3 nucleotides: TGTGCCAGCAGCTCAACGCGCACTAGCGGGGCTTACGAGCAGTACGTC. The encoded protein is CASSSTRTSGAYEQYV.

V gene TRBV15 combines with J gene TRBJ1-1; perhaps TRBD1 as D (5 bases). Germline assignment: CDR1 LNHNV and CDR2 YYDKDF (reference sequence). The CDR3 has 12 residues. V was pared by 0 bases and J by 10 bases, with 9 bases between. The CDR3: CATSRDGGGAFF. CDR3 DNA: TGTGCCACCAGCAGAGATGGGGGGGGAGCTTTCTTT.

The chain combines TRBV3-1 (or the pseudogene TRBV3-2) with TRBJ1-5; D unresolved. With 2 bases removed from V and 7 bases from J, the gap between germline ends came to 12 bases. Germline V lookup: CDR1 LGHDT, CDR2 YNNKEL (reference sequence). The CDR3 runs to 14 residues. The CDR3 nucleotides read TGTGCCAGCAGCCAATCGGGGTCGAGGCAGCCCCAGCATTTT. Residues: CASSQSGSRQPQHF.

The chain uses TRBV7-3 and TRBJ2-3; D perhaps matches TRBD2 (6 bases). The CDR3 runs to 15 residues. V was trimmed by 0 bases and J by 4 bases, leaving 11 bases between them. CDR1 is SGHTA and CDR2 is FQGTGA in the germline V gene. CDR3 coding DNA: TGTGCCAGCAGCTTAACAAGGGCTAGCGCAGATACGCAGTATTTT. Its translation: CASSLTRASADTQYF.

This chain uses TRBV27 with TRBJ1-1; D not resolved. There are 14 residues in the CDR3. V was pared by 3 bases and J by 4 bases, with 12 bases between. Germline CDR1 and CDR2: MNHEY and SMNVEV (reference sequence). CDR3 loop: CASSFRQVSTEAFF. The CDR3 bases are TGTGCCAGCAGTTTTCGTCAGGTCTCCACTGAAGCTTTCTTT.

The CDR3 loop reads CASSTGARPGYGYTF. The CDR3 DNA is TGTGCCAGCAGTACAGGGGCCCGCCCCGGCTATGGCTACACCTTC. This chain connects TRBV27 to TRBJ1-2; 7 nucleotides align to TRBD1. The ends lost 5 bases at V and 4 bases at J; junction bases unmatched: 10. The germline V gene encodes CDR1 MNHEY and CDR2 SMNVEV (reference sequence). CDR3 length: 15 amino acids.

There are a few counts of this clone. The V and J genes are TRBV4-1 and TRBJ1-1; no definite D call. The V end lost 0 bases, the J end lost 1 base, and 15 bases lay between the germline ends. Looked up from germline, CDR1 is MGHRA and CDR2 is YSYEKL. There are 17 residues in the CDR3. The CDR3 DNA is TGCGCCAGCAGCCAAGATTTCGTCTCGGATAGGAACACTGAAGCTTTCTTT. Protein sequence: CASSQDFVSDRNTEAFF.

The genes are TRBV24-1 and TRBJ2-2; D not certain. Germline lookup yields CDR1 KGHDR and CDR2 SFDVKD. The CDR3 is made up of 16 amino acids. The V gene lost 4 bases and the J gene lost 4 bases, with 15 bases spanning the gap. DNA for the CDR3: TGTGCCACCAGTGACCCTTCTGGGCGTAGCACCGGGGAGCTGTTTTTT. Its translation: CATSDPSGRSTGELFF.

This clone was observed a few times. This rearrangement joins TRBV5-8 to TRBJ1-2; 7 positions match TRBD1. Germline V gene data show CDR1 as SGHTS and CDR2 as YDEGEE. V lost 4 bases to trimming and J lost 8 bases; unmatched junction nucleotides: 5. The length of the CDR3 is 12 residues. The CDR3 region has the DNA TGTGCCAGCAGCCCCCGGACAGGAGGCTACACCTTC. It specifies CASSPRTGGYTF.

The chain recombines TRBV2 with TRBJ2-5; D might be TRBD1 (5 bases). The V gene lost 7 bases and the J gene lost 5 bases, with 17 bases spanning the gap. The CDR3 loop spans 14 amino acids. The germline gives CDR1 SNHLY, CDR2 FYNNEI. CDR3 DNA: TGTGCCAGCAACCCCATCCCAGGGCTGGAGACCCAGTACTTC. Translation gives CASNPIPGLETQYF.

This chain joins TRBV11-2 and TRBJ2-7; D could derive from TRBD1 or TRBD2 (5 bases each). Looked up from germline, CDR1 is SGHAT and CDR2 is FQNNGV. The germline V and J ends were trimmed by 1 base and 2 bases, with 12 bases remaining between them. The CDR3 has 15 residues. The CDR3 protein is CASSLGGTATYEQYV. In DNA form, the CDR3 reads TGTGCCAGCAGCTTAGGTGGGACGGCTACCTACGAGCAGTACGTC.

This chain joins TRBV6-2 or TRBV6-3 and TRBJ1-1; the match to TRBD1 covers 10 bases. The ends lost 4 bases at V and 4 bases at J; junction bases unmatched: 6. Looked up from germline, CDR1 is MNHEY and CDR2 is SVGEGT. There are 15 residues in the CDR3. The CDR3 nucleotides are TGTGCCAGCAGTTTGACAGGGGGCGCGGGCACTGAAGCTTTCTTT. It codes for CASSLTGGAGTEAFF.

This clone was seen only a few times. The chain couples TRBV9 to TRBJ2-1; D is uncertain. With 2 bases removed from V and 3 bases from J, the gap between germline ends came to 6 bases. The germline V gene has CDR1 SGDLS and CDR2 YYNGEE. The CDR3 totals 13 residues. Written as DNA, the CDR3 is TGTGCCAGCAGCGTTTACAGCTACAATGAGCAGTTCTTC. It specifies CASSVYSYNEQFF.

The chain couples TRBV4-3 to TRBJ2-5, with TRBD1 identical over 9 bases. The germline V gene has CDR1 LGHNA and CDR2 YSLEER. Trimming removed 0 bases from V and 3 bases from J; junction bases left unmatched: 11. The CDR3 spans 18 residues. The CDR3 reads CASSQEVGGRDREETQYF. In nucleotides, the CDR3 is TGCGCCAGCAGCCAAGAAGTAGGTGGCCGGGACAGGGAAGAGACCCAGTACTTC.

This clone was counted a few times. The chain links TRBV19 to TRBJ1-1; a possible D gene is TRBD1 (6 bases). V was pared by 4 bases and J by 5 bases, with 14 bases between. Germline assignment: CDR1 LNHDA and CDR2 SQIVND (reference sequence). The CDR3 totals 14 residues. The CDR3 region is CASSTTGSRTEAFF. The CDR3 coding sequence is TGTGCCAGTAGTACGACAGGATCACGGACTGAAGCTTTCTTT.

The genes are TRBV27 and TRBJ2-2; D possibly corresponds to TRBD2 (6 bases). The length of the CDR3 is 16 residues. V was trimmed by 6 bases and J by 8 bases, leaving 22 bases between them. Germline loops: CDR1 MNHEY, CDR2 SMNVEV (reference sequence). The CDR3 region has the DNA TGTGCCAGCAGCCCCCGGCGGGGAAACCCGCGAGGGGAGCTGTTTTTT. Protein product: CASSPRRGNPRGELFF.

The CDR3 DNA sequence: TGTGCCATCAGAACAACAGGGGATGGCTACACCTTC. It specifies CAIRTTGDGYTF. The chain recombines TRBV10-3 with TRBJ1-2; 7 nucleotides agree with TRBD1. V gave up 6 bases and J gave up 6 bases; unmatched junction bases: 4. The CDR3 totals 12 residues. Germline CDR1 is ENHRY and CDR2 is SYGVKD.

Written as DNA, the CDR3 is TGTGCCATCAGTGAGATCGCGGGGAGTTACAATGAGCAGTTCTTC. Its translation: CAISEIAGSYNEQFF. The J gene is TRBJ2-1, the V gene TRBV10-3; maybe TRBD2 (6 bases). The V gene lost 2 bases and the J gene lost 4 bases, with 12 bases spanning the gap. The CDR3 contains 15 residues. Per germline, CDR1 ENHRY and CDR2 SYGVKD.

The chain has TRBV19 and TRBJ2-2; D is unresolved. The germline CDR1 and CDR2 sequences are LNHDA and SQIVND (reference sequence). This CDR3 comprises 12 residues. V was cut by 5 bases and J by 5 bases, with 6 bases left in between. In nucleotides, the CDR3 is TGTGCCAGTAGTTCAGCAACCGGGGAGCTGTTTTTT. This translates into CASSSATGELFF. The full variable domain, in which reference TRBV19 and TRBJ2-2 provide the parts outside the CDR3, is DGGITQSPKYLFRKEGQNVTLSCEQNLNHDAMYWYRQDPGQGLRLIYYSQIVNDFQKGDIAEGYSVSREKKESFPLTVTSAQKNPTAFYLCASSSATGELFFGEGSRLTVL.

This sequence joins TRBV5-4 and TRBJ1-1; 9 bases line up with TRBD1. Per germline, CDR1 SGHNT and CDR2 YYREEE (reference sequence). Germline trimming cut 5 bases from V and 6 bases from J; bases unmatched to any gene: 5. The CDR3 length is 13 residues. The CDR3 DNA follows: TGTGCCAGCAGTAGAAACAGGGGGCCTGAAGCTTTCTTT. As protein: CASSRNRGPEAFF.

The chain recombines TRBV19 with TRBJ2-4; 14 bases agree with TRBD2. The junction had 5 bases not matched to a gene; V was cut back by 7 bases and J by 0 bases. The CDR3 spans 17 residues. CDR1 and CDR2 from the germline V gene are LNHDA and SQIVND (reference sequence). The CDR3 DNA reads TGTGCCAGTAAGGGGACTAGCGGGGGACTAGCCAAAAACATTCAGTACTTC. As protein: CASKGTSGGLAKNIQYF.

This clone showed up just a few times. The rearrangement joins TRBV24-1 to TRBJ2-1; D is perhaps TRBD1 (6 bases). This CDR3 has 15 amino acids. Trimming removed 4 bases at V and 2 bases at J, with 11 bases between. Germline values: CDR1 KGHDR, CDR2 SFDVKD. Here the CDR3 DNA reads TGTGCCACCAGTGAACAGGGACCACCCTACAATGAGCAGTTCTTC. This translates into CATSEQGPPYNEQFF.